This is a list of T cell receptor beta chains from one sample in a study of CD8 T cells in ankylosing spondylitis. TCRdb passed the 5' RACE reads through MiXCR, listing each CDR3 protein once. Among about 160,000 distinct CDR3 sequences listed, around 16% were seen once. Sequenced sample: blood, either unsorted or a sorted T cell fraction (not recorded which). The source of these receptors is a male donor with ankylosing spondylitis or in good health (not recorded which). Each CDR3 is given with its conserved first and last residue. The order of the fields is D gene, clone size, V gene, J gene, CDR3 DNA, CDR3 protein. The D gene is left open where the match is weak. Only part of the rows carry a size: once, few, many, or a class if the clone is expanded.

TRBD2	many	TRBV20-1	TRBJ2-5	TGCAGTGCTAGGACTAGCGGGAGGATCGGAGAGACCCAGTACTTC	CSARTSGRIGETQYF
TRBD2	.	TRBV10-2	TRBJ2-7	TGCGCCAGCAGTGTTAGCGGGGGAATCTACGAGCAGTACTTC	CASSVSGGIYEQYF
.	many	TRBV27	TRBJ2-2	TGTGCCAGCAGCCACCACCGGGCCAACACCGGGGAGCTGTTTTTT	CASSHHRANTGELFF
.	many	TRBV7-9	TRBJ1-1	TGTGCCAGCAGCTTAGCGGCTGCGGCTGAAGCTTTCTTT	CASSLAAAAEAFF
.	many	TRBV18	TRBJ2-1	TGTGCCAGCTCGGCGGTCCCCTACAATGAGCAGTTCTTC	CASSAVPYNEQFF
TRBD1	.	TRBV29-1	TRBJ1-2	TGCAGCGTTGAATCCTTCGTAGGGGGCAACTATGGCTACACCTTC	CSVESFVGGNYGYTF
TRBD1	many	TRBV12-3/TRBV12-4	TRBJ1-5	TGTGCCAGCAGTGGGACAGGGGGCCCTAATCAGCCCCAGCATTTT	CASSGTGGPNQPQHF
.	many	TRBV12-3/TRBV12-4	TRBJ2-4	TGTGCCAGCAGTCCCCGCCGCGGGCAGGCGGACATTCAGTACTTC	CASSPRRGQADIQYF
TRBD2	few	TRBV23-1	TRBJ2-7	TGCGCCAGCCGCCGCCCAGCGGGAGGCGAATCACATACCTACGAGCAGTACTTC	CASRRPAGGESHTYEQYF
.	many	TRBV5-6	TRBJ2-1	TGTGCCAGCAGCTTCGACGGGGCCTCCTACAATGAGCAGTTCTTC	CASSFDGASYNEQFF
.	many	TRBV10-3	TRBJ1-5	TGTGCCATCAGCAGGACCGACTTGGTAAGCAATCAGCCCCAGCATTTT	CAISRTDLVSNQPQHF
TRBD1	.	TRBV28	TRBJ1-4	TGTGCCAGCAGTTTACGCCCGGGACAGGGTAATGAAAAACTGTTTTTT	CASSLRPGQGNEKLFF
TRBD1	many	TRBV7-2	TRBJ1-4	TGTGCCAGCAGCCCAACGACAGGGACTAATGAAAAACTGTTTTTT	CASSPTTGTNEKLFF
.	many	TRBV5-1	TRBJ2-3	TGCGCCAGCAGCTTGGCAGTGAGCCTTAGCACAGATACGCAGTATTTT	CASSLAVSLSTDTQYF
.	many	TRBV29-1	TRBJ2-7	TGCAGCGTTGTTCAGGGTTACGAGCAGTACTTC	CSVVQGYEQYF
TRBD1	many	TRBV20-1	TRBJ1-5	TGCAGTGCTAGCGGACAGGCTTATAGCAATCAGCCCCAGCATTTT	CSASGQAYSNQPQHF
.	many	TRBV29-1	TRBJ1-1	TGCAGCGTTGTCTCTGGGCGAGGGACTGAAGCTTTCTTT	CSVVSGRGTEAFF
.	few	TRBV27	TRBJ2-1	TGTGCCAGCAGTTTATCCTCCACTCTCTACAATGAGCAGTTCTTC	CASSLSSTLYNEQFF
.	many	TRBV15	TRBJ1-2	TGTGCCACCAGCAGAGCTCAGGGTGTAGGGAATGGCTACACCTTC	CATSRAQGVGNGYTF
.	.	TRBV11-2	TRBJ1-1	TGTGCCAGCAGCTTAGCTAGTGTGGTCACTGAAGCTTTCTTT	CASSLASVVTEAFF
.	.	TRBV28	TRBJ1-1	TGTGCCAGCAACCCGGGAGGGATTATGAACACTGAAGCTTTCTTT	CASNPGGIMNTEAFF
.	.	TRBV15	TRBJ2-7	TGTGCCACCAGCATCACAGGGTTGGGATACGAGCAGTACTTC	CATSITGLGYEQYF
.	.	TRBV3-1	TRBJ1-1	TGTGCCAGTCGCCTGGGGAAAGGCGAAGCTTTCTTT	CASRLGKGEAFF
.	few	TRBV24-1	TRBJ2-1	TGTGCCACCAGTGTGCTCAATGAGCAGTTCTTC	CATSVLNEQFF
.	many	TRBV5-1	TRBJ2-5	TGCGCCAGCAGTGATGTATGGGAGACCCAGTACTTC	CASSDVWETQYF
.	.	TRBV27	TRBJ2-2	TGTGCCAGCAAGGTCGAGGGGATAGGGACCGGGGAGCTGTTTTTT	CASKVEGIGTGELFF
.	.	TRBV19	TRBJ2-5	TGTGCCAGTAGTATCTCTGGTTTTGACAGAGGGGAGACCCAGTACTTC	CASSISGFDRGETQYF
TRBD1	few	TRBV6-5	TRBJ1-2	TGTGCCAGCAAGGGGGACAGCATCTATGGCTACACCTTC	CASKGDSIYGYTF
.	many	TRBV7-9	TRBJ2-7	TGTGCCAGCAGCTTAGCCCCGGGGGTCTCCTACGAGCAGTACTTC	CASSLAPGVSYEQYF
.	few	TRBV29-1	TRBJ1-5	TGCAGCGTTGAAGAACAGGGAGGGGGTGATAGCAATCAGCCCCAGCATTTT	CSVEEQGGGDSNQPQHF
TRBD1	many	TRBV2	TRBJ1-4	TGTGCCAGCAGTGTGTCTAAAATGACAGGGGAAAAGGAAAAACTGTTTTTT	CASSVSKMTGEKEKLFF
.	many	TRBV28	TRBJ2-3	TGTGCCAGCACCCGAGTTGGGGCAAGCACAGATACGCAGTATTTT	CASTRVGASTDTQYF
TRBD2	few	TRBV5-1	TRBJ2-2	TGCGCCAGCAGCGATCTGCCCCTAGCGGGCACCGGGGAGCTGTTTTTT	CASSDLPLAGTGELFF
.	.	TRBV10-3	TRBJ2-3	TGTGCCATCAGTGAGAAAGGGAGGACAGATACGCAGTATTTT	CAISEKGRTDTQYF
TRBD1	.	TRBV7-7	TRBJ2-2	TGTGCCAGCAGCTTTCGACAGGGGGGCGGGGAGCTGTTTTTT	CASSFRQGGGELFF
.	.	TRBV5-1	TRBJ2-7	TGCGCCAGCAGCCCTGTGGCCTCCTACGAGCAGTACTTC	CASSPVASYEQYF
TRBD1	many	TRBV29-1	TRBJ1-2	TGCAGCGCCCGGGACAGGGAGAACTATGGCTACACCTTC	CSARDRENYGYTF
.	many	TRBV5-1	TRBJ2-3	TGCGCCAGCAGGCTCAGCGGCGGACACACAGATACGCAGTATTTT	CASRLSGGHTDTQYF
.	.	TRBV18	TRBJ2-7	TGTGCCAGCTCACTAGATCGGGGCTCCTACGAGCAGTACTTC	CASSLDRGSYEQYF
.	.	TRBV28	TRBJ2-7	TGTGCCAGCCAGGGACCGCACGAGCAGTACTTC	CASQGPHEQYF
.	many	TRBV28	TRBJ2-5	TGTGCCAGCAGTTCCTTTCTTGCTACAGCCAACTTAAGAGAGACCCAGTACTTC	CASSSFLATANLRETQYF
.	.	TRBV9	TRBJ2-2	TGTGCCAGCAGCGTAGTCGGGAGAAACACCGGGGAGCTGTTTTTT	CASSVVGRNTGELFF
.	few	TRBV10-3	TRBJ1-2	TGTGCCATCAGCCAGGGACGGTCAAACTATGGCTACACCTTC	CAISQGRSNYGYTF
.	many	TRBV4-2	TRBJ2-2	TGTGCCAGCAGCCGGGAGGGGGGGAACACCGGGGAGCTGTTTTTT	CASSREGGNTGELFF
.	.	TRBV6-1	TRBJ2-1	TGTGCCAGTTTAGGGGGCGGGAGCTACAATGAGCAGTTCTTC	CASLGGGSYNEQFF
.	few	TRBV29-1	TRBJ1-2	TGCAGCGTGCTCGAGGCCCCGGGGTATGGCTACACCTTC	CSVLEAPGYGYTF